These T cell receptor beta chains were read from a single sample in a study of Graves' ophthalmopathy and Graves' hyperthyroidism. TCRdb itself ran the multiplex PCR reads through MiXCR, one entry per CDR3 protein. The sample has some 1.1 million distinct CDR3 sequences; 35% to 40% are singletons. Sample: peripheral blood or thyroid tissue (not recorded which). All receptors come from an adult man with Graves' hyperthyroidism. CDR3s include the opening cysteine and the closing phenylalanine or tryptophan. A D gene is named only where the DNA matches it firmly. Not every row has a clone size; where given, it reads once, few, many or a size class.

abundance	v_gene	j_gene	d_gene	CDR3aa	CDR3nt
NA	TRBV7-9	TRBJ2-7	NA	CASSLYQQGTYEQYF	TGTGCCAGCAGTTTATACCAACAGGGTACCTACGAGCAGTACTTC
few	TRBV25-1	TRBJ1-4	NA	CASRVLEKLFF	TGTGCCAGCAGGGTCCTGGAAAAACTGTTTTTT
NA	TRBV24-1	TRBJ1-1	NA	CATSASPRTTEAFF	TGTGCCACCAGTGCTAGCCCCCGGACCACTGAAGCTTTCTTT
many	TRBV7-2	TRBJ2-7	TRBD1	CASSLARTGYEQYF	TGTGCCAGCAGCTTAGCGCGGACAGGGTACGAGCAGTACTTC
NA	TRBV20-1	TRBJ1-2	TRBD1	CSAPPGERQGGYGYTF	TGCAGTGCTCCCCCCGGGGAAAGACAGGGAGGCTATGGCTACACCTTC
once	TRBV7-6	TRBJ2-1	TRBD1	CASSGGQGDNNEQFF	TGTGCCAGCAGCGGCGGACAGGGGGATAACAATGAGCAGTTCTTC
NA	TRBV7-8	TRBJ2-7	NA	CASSYRTPYEQYF	TGTGCCAGCAGTTACCGGACACCGTACGAGCAGTACTTC
many	TRBV7-9	TRBJ2-7	TRBD2	CASSHPLAASSYEQYF	TGTGCCAGCAGCCACCCACTAGCGGCGTCCTCCTACGAGCAGTACTTC
few	TRBV2	TRBJ1-3	TRBD1	CASMRTGEHSGNTIYF	TGTGCCAGCATGCGGACAGGAGAACACTCTGGAAACACCATATATTTT
NA	TRBV10-3	TRBJ1-2	NA	CAISGDRTTNYDYTF	TGTGCCATCAGTGGAGACAGGACCACTAACTATGACTACACCTTC
many	TRBV11-2	TRBJ2-6	NA	CASSISISSGANVLTF	TGTGCCAGCAGCATAAGCATTAGCTCTGGGGCCAACGTCCTGACTTTC
NA	TRBV10-3	TRBJ1-5	NA	CAISPRASLNQPQHF	TGTGCCATCAGTCCCCGGGCCAGTCTTAATCAGCCCCAGCATTTT
few	TRBV10-3	TRBJ1-2	TRBD1	CASSSTNPDRGRYGYTF	TGTGCCAGCAGTTCGACGAACCCCGACAGGGGACGGTATGGCTACACCTTC
many	TRBV2	TRBJ1-6	NA	CASRGIYNSPLHF	TGTGCCAGCAGGGGGATCTATAATTCACCCCTCCACTTT
many	TRBV14	TRBJ2-7	TRBD2	CASRLAGESEQYF	TGTGCCAGCAGACTAGCGGGAGAATCCGAGCAGTACTTC
NA	TRBV12-3/TRBV12-4	TRBJ2-7	TRBD2	CASSLDSGTTTNSYEQYF	TGTGCCAGCAGTTTGGATTCGGGGACTACCACTAACTCCTACGAGCAGTACTTC
few	TRBV12-3/TRBV12-4	TRBJ1-2	NA	CASSFWDRPNYGYTF	TGTGCCAGCAGTTTCTGGGACCGCCCTAACTATGGCTACACCTTC
many	TRBV29-1	TRBJ2-5	NA	CSVVPRGRETQYF	TGCAGCGTCGTTCCGAGGGGGAGGGAGACCCAGTACTTC
NA	TRBV6-5	TRBJ1-5	NA	CASSYKGTDTNQPQHF	TGTGCCAGCAGTTACAAGGGGACGGATACAAATCAGCCCCAGCATTTT
NA	TRBV7-3	TRBJ2-7	TRBD2	CASSELAGSEQYF	TGTGCCAGCAGCGAACTAGCGGGAAGCGAGCAGTACTTC
NA	TRBV7-9	TRBJ1-5	NA	CASSTVSGQPQHF	TGTGCCAGCAGCACCGTTTCGGGTCAGCCCCAGCATTTT
many	TRBV11-2	TRBJ2-7	NA	CASSLEGARQYF	TGTGCCAGCAGCTTAGAGGGGGCTCGGCAGTACTTC
NA	TRBV7-2	TRBJ1-1	NA	CASSWGGGPRNTEAFF	TGTGCCAGCAGCTGGGGTGGGGGACCGAGGAACACTGAAGCTTTCTTT
few	TRBV4-3	TRBJ2-5	NA	CASSQAEGRRETQYF	TGCGCCAGCAGCCAAGCTGAGGGGCGGCGAGAGACCCAGTACTTC
many	TRBV4-3	TRBJ2-7	TRBD1	CASSQDRGRSYEQYF	TGTGCCAGCAGCCAAGACAGGGGCCGGTCCTACGAGCAGTACTTC
few	TRBV28	TRBJ2-7	NA	CASSQPPANYEQYF	TGTGCCAGCAGTCAACCGCCAGCCAACTACGAGCAGTACTTC
many	TRBV9	TRBJ2-7	NA	CASSPNGGLGYEQYF	TGTGCCAGCAGCCCAAACGGGGGGCTCGGGTACGAGCAGTACTTC
many	TRBV2	TRBJ2-7	TRBD2	CASSGEQGTSTGEQYF	TGTGCCAGCAGTGGGGAACAGGGGACTAGCACGGGCGAGCAGTACTTC
few	TRBV10-3	TRBJ2-7	TRBD2	CAIQTSGGSGEQYF	TGTGCCATCCAGACTAGCGGGGGATCTGGGGAGCAGTACTTC
NA	TRBV7-6	TRBJ2-7	NA	CASSLGQTKTTSYEQYF	TGTGCCAGCAGCTTAGGACAGACGAAAACGACCTCCTACGAGCAGTACTTC
NA	TRBV28	TRBJ1-3	NA	CASHDSGNTIYF	TGTGCCAGCCACGACAGTGGAAACACCATATATTTT
NA	TRBV10-3	TRBJ2-5	TRBD1	CASSRPGTGGLPTETQYF	TGTGCCAGCAGTCGGCCAGGGACAGGGGGGTTACCGACAGAGACCCAGTACTTC
few	TRBV10-2	TRBJ1-6	NA	CASSVGDKNSPLHF	TGTGCCAGCAGTGTAGGGGACAAAAATTCACCCCTCCACTTT
NA	TRBV7-9	TRBJ1-1	NA	CASSLGVGAWTEAFF	TGTGCCAGCAGCCTAGGAGTGGGGGCGTGGACTGAAGCTTTCTTT
NA	TRBV25-1	TRBJ1-5	NA	CASSPGPGDNQPQHF	TGTGCCAGCAGCCCCGGTCCAGGAGACAATCAGCCCCAGCATTTT